This entry concerns a single T cell receptor (beta chain). Its specific antigen is unknown. No quality values exist for individual bases; no much larger clone is one base distant. The CDR3 goes from the cysteine to the phenylalanine over 14 residues. Of all the DNA, just the CDR3 is kept, 42 bases in frame from base 1. The junction carries 12 bases between V and J, which are trimmed by 5 bases and 4 bases respectively. Reading the germline V gene (reference sequence) gives CDR1 LGHDT and CDR2 YNNKEL. The entry originates in a study of control samples from healthy donors and cancer patients (dated by TCRdb to the early 2020s). Receptor amplification or capture employed the immunoSEQ multiplex PCR assay. TCRdb took over this immuneACCESS table, retaining in-frame rearrangements with V and J assigned. Such tables are incomplete; in checked studies, under half of the missing clones stem from an unresolved V gene, and the remainder is unexplained. Counted in this sample were some 100,000 clones; approximately 90% of them appeared once. In total, the top ten clones hold 15% to 20% of the sample.

Source material: blood. In this chain, TRBV3-1 (or the pseudogene TRBV3-2) is recombined with TRBJ1-3; TRBD1 is perhaps the D gene, given 5 matching bases. The sequence was obtained from a woman aged 45-59 years in good health. DNA sequence: TGTGCCAGCAGCTTCGTGGGGGTCGGAAACACCATATATTTT. This gives the protein CASSFVGVGNTIYF.